One and the same sample provided the 25 T cell receptor beta chains below, sequenced in a study of blood T cell repertoires in COVID-19. Generated by immunoSEQ multiplex PCR, the TCRdb table keeps only in-frame clones and is missing some. The table lists 200,000 to 300,000 clones, roughly 86% of them singletons, with over 2.5% in the top ten. The specimen was PBMCs or T cells enriched from blood (not recorded which). Receptors originate from a woman in her late teens or twenties who had recovered from COVID-19.

V is TRBV6-5 and J is TRBJ1-1; 7 nucleotides match TRBD1. V shed 3 bases and J 1 base; nucleotides not matched to a gene: 5. CDR1 and CDR2 from the germline V gene are MNHEY and SVGAGI. CDR3 length: 15 amino acids. The CDR3 bases are TGTGCCAGCAGTTATCTGGGACAGCAGAACACTGAAGCTTTCTTT. Its protein is CASSYLGQQNTEAFF.

The chain joins TRBV28 to TRBJ2-1; possible D gene TRBD2, 5 bases. The CDR3 consists of 10 residues. Germline loops: CDR1 MDHEN, CDR2 SYDVKM. Between the trimmed V and J ends, which lost 6 bases and 12 bases, there was a span of 9 bases. CDR3 in DNA: TGTGCCAGCAGCCGGGAAGTGCAGTTCTTC. It specifies CASSREVQFF.

The J gene is TRBJ1-2, the V gene TRBV28; 11 bases align to TRBD1. Unmatched junction bases numbered 7, after V lost 6 bases and J lost 7 bases. CDR1 and CDR2 from the germline V gene are MDHEN and SYDVKM. The CDR3 is made up of 14 amino acids. CDR3: CASSIGTGGGGYTF. The CDR3 DNA is TGTGCCAGCAGCATCGGGACAGGGGGGGGTGGCTACACCTTC.

V and J are TRBV19 and TRBJ1-4, with 9 positions matching TRBD1. Germline CDR1 LNHDA, CDR2 SQIVND (reference sequence). The CDR3 totals 16 residues. Trimming took 8 bases from V and 0 from J; bases not matched to a gene: 7. CDR3 region: CASSMGQGPTNEKLFF. The CDR3 DNA reads as TGTGCCAGTTCTATGGGACAGGGCCCAACTAATGAAAAACTGTTTTTT. Complete variable domain (other parts from reference TRBV19 and TRBJ1-4): DGGITQSPKYLFRKEGQNVTLSCEQNLNHDAMYWYRQDPGQGLRLIYYSQIVNDFQKGDIAEGYSVSREKKESFPLTVTSAQKNPTAFYLCASSMGQGPTNEKLFFGSGTQLSVL.

This sequence joins TRBV13 and TRBJ2-3, with 8 bases identical to TRBD1. V was clipped by 4 bases and J by 6 bases; unmatched bases: 12. Germline assignment: CDR1 PRHDT and CDR2 FYEKMQ (reference sequence). This CDR3 spans 16 amino acids. The chain's CDR3 is CASSSDRVEGMDTQYF. The CDR3 bases are TGTGCCAGCAGCTCGGACAGGGTCGAGGGTATGGATACGCAGTATTTT.

This clone was observed a few times. CDR3 sequence: CASSVAGNTDTQYF. The CDR3 coding sequence is TGTGCCAGCAGTGTAGCGGGGAACACAGATACGCAGTATTTT. This sequence joins TRBV28 and TRBJ2-3; 8 bases agree with TRBD2. Germline CDR1 MDHEN, CDR2 SYDVKM. This CDR3 has 14 amino acids. Losses at the gene ends were 5 bases for V and 2 bases for J; bases not matched to a gene: 3. Drawing the rest from reference TRBV28 and TRBJ2-3, the complete variable domain is DVKVTQSSRYLVKRTGEKVFLECVQDMDHENMFWYRQDPGLGLRLIYFSYDVKMKEKGDIPEGYSVSREKKERFSLILESASTNQTSMYLCASSVAGNTDTQYFGPGTRLTVL.

The J gene is TRBJ2-7, the V gene TRBV14; 10 positions match TRBD1. After removal of 3 bases from V and 3 bases from J, the junction contained 11 bases not matched to a gene. The CDR3 covers 17 residues. Germline loops: CDR1 SGHDN, CDR2 FVKESK. The CDR3 nucleotides are TGTGCCAGCAGCCAGATCCGGGACAGGGGTTGGAGCTACGAGCAGTACTTC. Protein: CASSQIRDRGWSYEQYF.

This clone has only a few counts. The gene calls are TRBV7-9 and TRBJ2-5, with 8 positions matching TRBD2. Losses at the gene ends were 5 bases for V and 3 bases for J; bases not matched to a gene: 14. Germline V lookup: CDR1 SEHNR, CDR2 FQNEAQ (reference sequence). This CDR3 comprises 17 residues. DNA for the CDR3: TGTGCCAGCAGCCCTTTAAGAAGGCGGGGGGCTGAAGAGACCCAGTACTTC. As protein: CASSPLRRRGAEETQYF.

The chain carries TRBV27 and TRBJ2-1; D may be TRBD1 (6 bases). CDR3 size: 15 residues. Trimming took off 2 bases at V and 8 bases at J, with 16 bases between the two ends. Germline CDR1 MNHEY, CDR2 SMNVEV (reference sequence). DNA for the CDR3: TGTGCCAGCAGTTTAGCAGGGGCCCTTGGGTATGAGCAGTTCTTC. Amino acid sequence: CASSLAGALGYEQFF.

The chain uses TRBV7-9 and TRBJ1-2; 7 nucleotides agree with TRBD1. With V trimmed by 4 bases and J by 5 bases, 7 bases remained unmatched. Germline V lookup: CDR1 SEHNR, CDR2 FQNEAQ (reference sequence). CDR3 length: 14 residues. The CDR3 DNA is TGTGCCAGCAGCTCCGACAGGGCCAGTTATGGCTACACCTTC. This sequence encodes CASSSDRASYGYTF.

For the CDR3, the DNA is TGTGCCAGCAGCGGGGGACAGAAAAAAAACATTCAGTACTTC. It codes for CASSGGQKKNIQYF. V gene TRBV9 combines with J gene TRBJ2-4; 7 nucleotides align to TRBD1. Trimming took 3 bases from V and 4 from J; bases not matched to a gene: 4. Germline V gene data show CDR1 as SGDLS and CDR2 as YYNGEE. CDR3 size: 14 residues.

This clone was picked up many times. Other DNA sequences in the same sample also yield this CDR3. The rearrangement links TRBV7-2 to TRBJ2-5; TRBD1 agrees at 9 bases. The germline V gene has CDR1 SGHTA and CDR2 FQGNSA. This CDR3 has 14 amino acids. V lost 4 bases, J lost 5 bases, and 5 bases stayed unmatched. The CDR3 spells CASSSTGTGETQYF. The CDR3 DNA reads TGTGCCAGCAGCTCAACCGGGACAGGGGAGACCCAGTACTTC.

This clone was recorded once. The chain uses TRBV7-3 and TRBJ2-3; the match to TRBD2 covers 7 bases. CDR3 length: 19 residues. V lost 2 bases to trimming and J lost 0 bases; unmatched junction nucleotides: 14. Germline-derived CDR1 and CDR2 are SGHTA and FQGTGA. CDR3 amino acids: CASSLWPSGQIPSTDTQYF. In DNA, the CDR3 is TGTGCCAGCAGCTTATGGCCTAGCGGCCAAATTCCTAGCACAGATACGCAGTATTTT.

V usage is TRBV20-1 and J usage is TRBJ1-1, with D possibly being TRBD1 (5 bases). The CDR3 is 11 amino acids. Germline V gives CDR1 DFQATT, CDR2 SNEGSKA (reference sequence). CDR3 amino acids: CNMGGSAEAFF. The CDR3 DNA reads TGCAATATGGGGGGTTCCGCTGAAGCTTTCTTT.

This chain links TRBV5-1 with TRBJ2-1, with 11 bases identical to TRBD2. Germline V gene lookup returns CDR1 SGHRS and CDR2 YFSETQ. V trimming: 5 bases; J trimming: 2 bases; junction bases outside the gene matches: 6. There are 16 residues in the CDR3. The CDR3 sequence is CASRGDSGRAYNEQFF. CDR3 DNA sequence: TGCGCCAGCAGGGGCGATAGCGGGAGGGCCTACAATGAGCAGTTCTTC. The variable domain in full, completed from reference TRBV5-1 and TRBJ2-1, reads KAGVTQTPRYLIKTRGQQVTLSCSPISGHRSVSWYQQTPGQGLQFLFEYFSETQRNKGNFPGRFSGRQFSNSRSEMNVSTLELGDSALYLCASRGDSGRAYNEQFFGPGTRLTVL.

V usage is TRBV19 and J usage is TRBJ1-1; TRBD1 matches 8 bases. Per the germline V gene, CDR1 is LNHDA and CDR2 is SQIVND (reference sequence). Trimming took 7 bases from V and 4 from J; bases not matched to a gene: 5. This CDR3 is built from 13 residues. As DNA, the CDR3 is TGTGCCAGTACATTGACAGGGGTCACTGAAGCTTTCTTT. Translating it yields CASTLTGVTEAFF. Filled out from reference TRBV19 and TRBJ1-1, the complete variable domain reads DGGITQSPKYLFRKEGQNVTLSCEQNLNHDAMYWYRQDPGQGLRLIYYSQIVNDFQKGDIAEGYSVSREKKESFPLTVTSAQKNPTAFYLCASTLTGVTEAFFGQGTRLTVV.

As regards this clone: One end of the junction is discordant with germline, which a read error may explain. The rearrangement joins TRBV19 to TRBJ1-2; a weak D match, TRBD1 (6 bases). The CDR3 runs 17 residues. Germline CDR1 is LNHDA and CDR2 is SQIVND (reference sequence). The CDR3 sequence is CASSLFLTGRSNYGHTF. The CDR3 coding sequence is TGTGCCAGTAGTCTATTCCTGACAGGCCGGTCTAACTATGGCCACACCTTC.

The rearrangement links TRBV10-3 to TRBJ1-1, with 9 positions matching TRBD1. The germline V gene encodes CDR1 ENHRY and CDR2 SYGVKD. V was clipped by 10 bases and J by 3 bases; unmatched bases: 6. The CDR3 sequence is 13 residues long. The CDR3, as DNA: TGTGCCACTAGGGACAGGGAAGACACTGAAGCTTTCTTT. It is translated as CATRDREDTEAFF.

This clone was counted a single time. The CDR3 DNA follows: TGTGCCAGCAGCCTGGGACTAGCGGGGGGGCAAGAGACCCAGTACTTC. Translation: CASSLGLAGGQETQYF. The rearrangement uses TRBV3-1 (or the pseudogene TRBV3-2) and TRBJ2-5; 16 bases map to TRBD2. V dropped 4 bases and J dropped 2; count of bases not matched to a gene: 1. CDR3 length: 16 amino acids. Germline V gene sequence: CDR1 LGHDT, CDR2 YNNKEL (reference sequence).

J is TRBJ2-5 and V is TRBV2, with TRBD2 identical over 8 bases. J lost 5 bases, V lost 8 bases, and 7 bases had no gene match. Germline V lookup: CDR1 SNHLY, CDR2 FYNNEI. The CDR3 is 13 residues long. CDR3 sequence reads: CASLERGSETQYF. The CDR3 nucleotides are TGTGCCAGCCTCGAGCGGGGGTCTGAGACCCAGTACTTC.

The chain is built from TRBV7-9 and TRBJ1-4; D gene unclear. Germline V gene sequence: CDR1 SEHNR, CDR2 FQNEAQ (reference sequence). Trimming took 7 bases from V and 7 from J, leaving 25 bases between them. The CDR3 consists of 17 residues. CDR3 nucleotide sequence: TGTGCCAGCACGGACCTTGATCTCGGCTTGGCGGGTGAAAAACTGTTTTTT. Amino acid sequence: CASTDLDLGLAGEKLFF.

This clone was recorded a few times. The chain has TRBV28 and TRBJ2-3; D is possibly TRBD2 (6 bases). The V end lost 5 bases, the J end lost 1 base, and 19 bases lay between the germline ends. The germline CDR1 and CDR2 sequences are MDHEN and SYDVKM. The CDR3 covers 17 residues. This CDR3 reads CASSPPLRASGTDTQYF. The CDR3 nucleotides are TGTGCCAGCAGTCCCCCGCTACGGGCTAGCGGCACAGATACGCAGTATTTT. Using reference TRBV28 and TRBJ2-3 for the parts outside the CDR3, the full variable domain is DVKVTQSSRYLVKRTGEKVFLECVQDMDHENMFWYRQDPGLGLRLIYFSYDVKMKEKGDIPEGYSVSREKKERFSLILESASTNQTSMYLCASSPPLRASGTDTQYFGPGTRLTVL.

This chain uses TRBV11-2 with TRBJ1-2; D gene ambiguous. The V end lost 0 bases, the J end lost 3 bases, and 8 bases lay between the germline ends. Germline V gene lookup returns CDR1 SGHAT and CDR2 FQNNGV. The CDR3 is made up of 14 amino acids. CDR3 sequence: CASSLERSYYGYTF. CDR3 sequence (DNA): TGTGCCAGCAGCTTAGAACGGTCTTACTATGGCTACACCTTC.

The rearrangement uses TRBV4-3 and TRBJ1-2, with D unresolved. V lost 0 bases to trimming and J lost 8 bases, with 19 bases between them. This CDR3 spans 16 amino acids. Looked up from germline, CDR1 is LGHNA and CDR2 is YSLEER. The CDR3 protein is CASSQDSGGSIRGYTF. CDR3 in DNA: TGCGCCAGCAGCCAAGATAGCGGAGGGTCTATAAGGGGCTACACCTTC.

The V and J genes are TRBV19 and TRBJ2-3; TRBD2 might be the D (5 bases). CDR3 length equals 15 residues. In germline, CDR1 is LNHDA, CDR2 SQIVND (reference sequence). Trimming removed 3 bases at V and 3 bases at J, with 13 bases between. CDR3 in DNA: TGTGCCAGTAGTATTAGCCGGGCGGGTACAGATACGCAGTATTTT. Protein product: CASSISRAGTDTQYF.